The 5 T cell receptor beta chains presented below share a single source sample, sequenced in a study of blood T cell repertoires in COVID-19. Here immunoSEQ multiplex PCR was the method, and the copy in TCRdb shows in-frame clones only, minus some. The table records about 170,000 clones, 70% to 90% of them present only once. Sequencing was done on a sample of peripheral blood. The receptor set was obtained from a man aged 40-49 years who had recovered from COVID-19.

V gene TRBV6-5 combines with J gene TRBJ2-2; 9 nucleotides match TRBD1. From germline, CDR1 is MNHEY and CDR2 SVGAGI. The CDR3 runs to 14 residues. Germline trimming cut 6 bases from V and 4 bases from J; bases unmatched to any gene: 3. CDR3 in amino acids: CASRQGAGTGELFF. The CDR3 bases are TGTGCCAGCAGACAGGGGGCGGGCACCGGGGAGCTGTTTTTT.

This chain joins TRBV3-1 (or the pseudogene TRBV3-2) and TRBJ1-2; no firm D call. The CDR3 is 13 amino acids. Trimming removed 0 bases from V and 7 bases from J, with 9 bases in between. The germline gives CDR1 LGHDT, CDR2 YNNKEL (reference sequence). CDR3 sequence (DNA): TGTGCCAGCAGCCAAGATTCAGGTGGTGGCTACACCTTC. It yields the protein CASSQDSGGGYTF.

The rearrangement uses TRBV2 and TRBJ2-5; D may be TRBD2 (6 bases). The CDR3 loop spans 15 amino acids. Germline CDR1 and CDR2: SNHLY and FYNNEI. V lost 6 bases and J 6 bases, leaving 20 bases between the germline ends. The CDR3 spells CASRTPGVREKTQYF. CDR3 coding DNA: TGTGCCAGCAGGACCCCGGGGGTCAGAGAGAAGACCCAGTACTTC.

The chain couples TRBV6-5 to TRBJ1-1; no definite D call. V lost 5 bases and J 4 bases, leaving 11 bases between the germline ends. CDR3 length: 13 residues. Germline V lookup: CDR1 MNHEY, CDR2 SVGAGI. This chain's CDR3 is CASSPTVLTEAFF. In nucleotides, the CDR3 is TGTGCCAGCAGTCCTACTGTCCTCACTGAAGCTTTCTTT.

The chain employs TRBV13 and TRBJ2-3; 12 positions agree with TRBD2. The CDR3 is made up of 17 amino acids. Germline trimming cut 5 bases from V and 5 bases from J; bases unmatched to any gene: 11. Germline lookup yields CDR1 PRHDT and CDR2 FYEKMQ (reference sequence). In nucleotides, the CDR3 is TGTGCCAGCAGCCTCCAGAGACTAGCGGGAGCAGTAGATACGCAGTATTTT. Protein: CASSLQRLAGAVDTQYF.